Included here is one TCR beta chain sequence, with context. Its antigen is unknown. The data were produced by immunoSEQ multiplex PCR, yet TCRdb's version contains in-frame clones alone and is incomplete. The sample has 120,000 or so clones, around 80% seen once. The data were obtained in a study of T cell responses to AZD1222 COVID-19 vaccine. The CDR3 is 15 amino acids. Germline lookup yields CDR1 SEHNR and CDR2 FQNEAQ (reference sequence). The V gene end was trimmed by 3 bases and the J gene end by 5 bases; junction bases not matched to a gene: 4. Study-wide points: Spike-specific TCR breadth and depth were elevated following two AZD1222 doses. Possibly, clonal diversity was underestimated; donors were largely white British and included more females. Among AZD1222 vaccinees, only six were seropositive at baseline.

Second doses that came at about 4 or about 12 weeks were put together. J is TRBJ1-6 and V is TRBV7-9; 7 nucleotides align to TRBD1. The source of this sequence is an adult who received the AZD1222 COVID-19 vaccine. The specimen comprised peripheral blood, sampled 28 days after the second AZD1222 dose. The CDR3 loop is CASSFFRGDNSPLHF. The CDR3 region has the DNA TGTGCCAGCAGCTTCTTCAGGGGGGATAATTCACCCCTCCACTTT.